This T cell receptor (beta chain) was sequenced for a study of neurological immune-mediated disorders. The CDR3 consists of 14 residues. V was clipped by 7 bases and J by 8 bases; unmatched bases: 13. Unsorted libraries were prepared from 2 million PBMCs that had been stored at -80 C. Study-level findings and limits: The repertoires of 18 of 34 multiple sclerosis patients were placed by phylogenetic grouping in a single related-CDR3 cluster, which may be a signature.

5'RACE employing 10-nucleotide random UMIs yielded the cDNA. MiXCR was run by TCRdb on the 5' RACE reads, yielding one entry per CDR3 protein. The table includes tens of thousands of distinct CDR3 sequences, roughly 4.5% detected once. This clonotype was counted many times. Its antigen is not known. Sequences were obtained from PBMCs. The chain carries TRBV12-3 or TRBV12-4 and TRBJ1-2; 7 nucleotides align to TRBD1. The sequence was collected from a man younger than 45 with multiple sclerosis. CDR3 sequence reads: CASTSFEGARGYTF. The DNA of the CDR3 is TGTGCCAGCACATCCTTCGAGGGGGCACGAGGCTACACCTTC.